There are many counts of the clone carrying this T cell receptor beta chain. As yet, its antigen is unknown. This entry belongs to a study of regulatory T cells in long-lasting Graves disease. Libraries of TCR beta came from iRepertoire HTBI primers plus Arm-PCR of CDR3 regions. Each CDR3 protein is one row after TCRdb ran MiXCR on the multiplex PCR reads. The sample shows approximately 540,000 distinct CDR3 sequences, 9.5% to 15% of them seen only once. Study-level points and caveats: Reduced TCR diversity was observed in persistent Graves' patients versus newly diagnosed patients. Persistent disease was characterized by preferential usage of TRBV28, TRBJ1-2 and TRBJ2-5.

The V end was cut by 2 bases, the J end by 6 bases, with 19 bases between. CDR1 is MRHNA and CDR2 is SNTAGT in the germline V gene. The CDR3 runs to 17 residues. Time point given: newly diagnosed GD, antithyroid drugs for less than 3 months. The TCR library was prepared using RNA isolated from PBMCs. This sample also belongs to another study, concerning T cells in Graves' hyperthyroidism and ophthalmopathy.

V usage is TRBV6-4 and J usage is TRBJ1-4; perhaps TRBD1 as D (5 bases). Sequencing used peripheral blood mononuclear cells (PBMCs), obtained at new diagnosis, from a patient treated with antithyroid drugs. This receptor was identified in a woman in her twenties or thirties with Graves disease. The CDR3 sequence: CASSDKRRGEGYEKLFF. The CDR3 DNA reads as TGTGCCAGCAGTGACAAAAGGAGGGGTGAGGGCTATGAAAAACTGTTTTTT.